The T cell receptor (beta chain) under discussion was sequenced for a study of OX40 agonist ivuxolimab in advanced cancers. Concerning the study at large: Ivuxolimab was an agonistic, fully human IgG2 monoclonal antibody directed against OX40 (CD134), a costimulatory receptor. Intravenous ivuxolimab was administered to patients every 2 weeks at six dose levels: 0.01, 0.1, 0.3, 1.5, 3 and 10 mg/kg. Among the 52 dose-escalation patients, 19 had hepatocellular carcinoma, roughly 15 melanoma, 9 renal cell carcinoma and 9 head and neck cancer. In the dose-escalation cohort, 75% to 85% of patients were male, and the mean age was 60 years with a range of about 20 to 80. Patients were allowed to have had prior anti-PD-1, anti-PD-L1 or anti-CTLA-4 therapy, and roughly 40% of the dose-escalation patients had previously received checkpoint inhibitors. Three dose-escalation patients achieved partial responses, one with hepatocellular carcinoma and two with cutaneous melanoma. The purpose of peripheral TCRbeta sequencing was to test whether ivuxolimab changed TCR sequence diversity and led to clonal T-cell expansion. The paper covers the monotherapy dose-escalation part of the phase I ivuxolimab trial, which included N ≈ 50 patients.

Measured from the cysteine to the phenylalanine, the CDR3 is 15 residues long. Just the 45-base CDR3 DNA is kept, in frame starting at base 1. CDR1 is given as MGHRA and CDR2 as YSYEKL, both from the germline V gene. Between the V and J ends, shortened by 4 bases and 5 bases respectively, the junction contains 15 bases. Paper-wide results and their limitations: Antigen specificity was not determined for the clonally expanded peripheral T cells. At doses from 0.1 to 3.0 mg/kg, clonal expansion was seen in both CD4+ and CD8+ blood T cells between baseline and week 6. After ivuxolimab, more expanded clones were found on average in CD8+ T cells than in CD4+ T cells. Low levels of normalized T-cell clonal expansion were also shown by some nonresponding patients. In partial responders in the 0.1-3.0 mg/kg groups, normalized peripheral clonal expansion was found to be among the lowest, especially among CD8+ T cells.

Patients with autoimmune disease history or receiving systemic immunosuppression were excluded from the trial. In every dose cohort, peripheral blood was drawn for TCR sequencing at baseline, cycle 4 day 1, and cycle 7 day 1. The samples were taken from a phase I, first-in-human, multicenter, open-label dose-escalation trial of ivuxolimab. Adults with locally advanced or metastatic head and neck squamous cell, hepatocellular, melanoma or renal cell carcinoma were enrolled in the trial. Before TCR sequencing, CD4+ T cells and CD8+ T cells from peripheral blood were sorted into separate populations. A word on this clone: What this receptor recognizes is not known. Base quality data are lacking; no much larger clone is found one base away.

Genomic DNA was isolated from the sorted cells so that the TCRbeta CDR3 region could be sequenced. The immunoSEQ Assay was used for sequencing of TCRbeta CDR3 regions. TCRdb re-hosts the immuneACCESS table, in-frame sequences only. Its copies lack some clones; in the studies checked, an unresolved V gene accounts for under half of them, and the cause for the rest is not known. The sample data list over 50,000 clones, and 92% of these were observed just once. The ten largest clonotypes hold around 25% of the sample. The sequenced sample was CD4+ or CD8+ T cells sorted from blood, obtained in a trial of the OX40 agonist ivuxolimab. The TCR was taken from an adult with an advanced solid tumor such as melanoma, head and neck, liver or kidney cancer. The chain is encoded by TRBV4-1 joined to TRBJ2-1; no D gene can be assigned with confidence. The nucleotides read TGCGCCAGCAGCCCGCGACTGGTTGCGGACAATGAGCAGTTCTTC. Its protein is CASSPRLVADNEQFF.